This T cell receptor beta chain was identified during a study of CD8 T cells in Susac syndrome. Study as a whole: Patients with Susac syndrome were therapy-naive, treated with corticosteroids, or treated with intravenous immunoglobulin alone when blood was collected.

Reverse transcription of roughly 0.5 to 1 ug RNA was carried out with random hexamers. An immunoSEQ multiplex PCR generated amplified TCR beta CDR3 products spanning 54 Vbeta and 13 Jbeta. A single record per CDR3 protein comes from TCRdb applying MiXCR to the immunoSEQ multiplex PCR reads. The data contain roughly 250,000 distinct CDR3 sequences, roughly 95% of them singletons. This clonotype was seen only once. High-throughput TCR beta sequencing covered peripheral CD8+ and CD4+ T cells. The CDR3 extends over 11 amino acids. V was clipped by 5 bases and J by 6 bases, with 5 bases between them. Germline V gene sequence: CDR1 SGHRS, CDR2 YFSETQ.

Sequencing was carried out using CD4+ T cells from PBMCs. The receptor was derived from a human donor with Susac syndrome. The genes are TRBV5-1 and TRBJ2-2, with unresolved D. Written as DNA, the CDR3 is TGCGCCAGCAGAAACTCCGGGGAGCTGTTTTTT. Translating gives CASRNSGELFF.